The 2 T cell receptor beta chains reported below all come from one sample, sequenced in a study of blood T cell repertoires in COVID-19. Here immunoSEQ multiplex PCR was the method, and the copy in TCRdb shows in-frame clones only, minus some. The sample records 200,000 to 300,000 clones, 70% to 85% being singletons. Input material: peripheral blood. The source of these receptors is a man older than 75 with acute or convalescent COVID-19.

This clone has more than one count but fewer than ten. The chain has TRBV4-1 and TRBJ2-7; perhaps TRBD1 as D (6 bases). The CDR3 totals 15 residues. Germline V CDR1 and CDR2: MGHRA, YSYEKL. Trimming pared 1 base from V and 3 bases from J, leaving 13 bases between. CDR3 amino acids: CASSQARQAVYEQYF. The CDR3 coding sequence is TGCGCCAGCAGCCAAGCCAGACAGGCCGTCTACGAGCAGTACTTC.

This clone occurred once. The chain uses TRBV11-3 and TRBJ2-7, with TRBD2 matching over 9 bases. Trimming at V came to 1 base and at J to 2 bases, leaving 0 bases not matched to a gene. CDR1 is SGHNT, CDR2 YENEEA, per germline. This CDR3 has 14 residues. CDR3 protein: CASSLGTSAYEQYF. The DNA of the CDR3 is TGTGCCAGCAGCTTAGGGACTAGCGCCTACGAGCAGTACTTC.